One sample yielded the 17 T cell receptor beta chains listed below, sequenced in a study of OX40 agonist ivuxolimab in advanced cancers. Generated by immunoSEQ multiplex PCR, the TCRdb table keeps only in-frame clones and is missing some. The data show 48,000 or so clones, 94% seen once. This specimen was CD4+ or CD8+ T cells sorted from blood, taken in a trial of the OX40 agonist ivuxolimab. These receptors came from an adult with an advanced solid tumor such as melanoma, head and neck, liver or kidney cancer.

V usage is TRBV28 and J usage is TRBJ2-7; TRBD1 agrees at 7 bases. Germline assignment: CDR1 MDHEN and CDR2 SYDVKM. The CDR3 is 13 residues long. J was trimmed by 1 base and V by 7 bases; bases with no gene match: 4. CDR3 in DNA: TGTGCCAGCACCTTGACAGGGTCCTACGAGCAGTACTTC. This codes for CASTLTGSYEQYF.

The chain combines TRBV6-5 with TRBJ2-1; D is possibly TRBD2 (7 bases). Germline CDR1 MNHEY, CDR2 SVGAGI. This CDR3 comprises 15 residues. The V end was cut by 5 bases, the J end by 8 bases, with 19 bases between. CDR3 amino acids: CASSLGGGARDEQFF. In DNA, the CDR3 is TGTGCCAGCAGTCTCGGTGGGGGGGCGCGAGATGAGCAGTTCTTC.

V is TRBV2 and J is TRBJ2-1; D is perhaps TRBD1 (5 bases). Trimming pared 6 bases from V and 7 bases from J, leaving 19 bases between. From germline, CDR1 is SNHLY and CDR2 FYNNEI. CDR3 length: 15 amino acids. The CDR3 sequence: CASRLATVPRNEQFF. The CDR3 bases are TGTGCCAGCAGGCTCGCGACAGTTCCTCGGAATGAGCAGTTCTTC.

The chain is built from TRBV11-2 and TRBJ2-1; 8 bases agree with TRBD1. With 4 bases clipped from V and 10 bases from J, the junction kept 9 bases outside the gene matches. This CDR3 comprises 14 residues. In germline, CDR1 is SGHAT, CDR2 FQNNGV. CDR3 nucleotide sequence: TGTGCCAGCAGCTCCGAACAGGGGGGCAACGAGCAGTTCTTC. Translated, it gives CASSSEQGGNEQFF.

The chain joins TRBV21-1 to TRBJ2-5; TRBD1 is the table's D call, not checked against the DNA. TRBV21-1 corresponds to a pseudogene. The length of the CDR3 is 14 residues. The chain's CDR3 is CASSRAGARETQYF. DNA for the CDR3: TGTGCCAGCAGCAGGGCAGGGGCGAGGGAGACCCAGTACTTC.

The chain uses TRBV30 and TRBJ1-2; D is uncertain. CDR1 and CDR2 (germline): GTSNPN, SVGIG (reference sequence). The V end lost 1 base, the J end lost 6 bases, and 12 bases lay between the germline ends. The length of the CDR3 is 13 residues. CDR3 nucleotides: TGTGCCTGGAGTGCGGGGTTTATCGATGGCTACACCTTC. It translates to CAWSAGFIDGYTF.

The chain couples TRBV2 to TRBJ2-1; 7 bases map to TRBD2. Germline assignment: CDR1 SNHLY and CDR2 FYNNEI. The CDR3 is made up of 13 amino acids. The trim removed 7 bases at V and 9 bases at J, leaving 9 bases unmatched. The CDR3 coding sequence is TGTGCCAGCACGAGCGGGAATGTCGGTGAGCAGTTCTTC. Its translation is CASTSGNVGEQFF.

The rearrangement uses TRBV4-1 and TRBJ2-7; D ambiguous. V shed 0 bases and J shed 1 base, with 10 bases lying between them. Germline V lookup: CDR1 MGHRA, CDR2 YSYEKL. The CDR3 loop spans 15 amino acids. This CDR3 reads CASSQESTDSYEQYF. The CDR3 DNA sequence: TGCGCCAGCAGCCAAGAGTCGACGGATTCCTACGAGCAGTACTTC.

This clone was counted a few times. The rearrangement links TRBV7-8 to TRBJ2-3; D is uncertain. Trimming took off 5 bases at V and 2 bases at J, with 20 bases between the two ends. The CDR3 has 17 residues. CDR1 and CDR2 (germline): SGHVS, FQNEAQ. The CDR3 loop reads CASSTSTLGEFTDTQYF. The CDR3 nucleotides are TGTGCCAGCAGCACGTCCACCCTCGGCGAGTTCACAGATACGCAGTATTTT.

This chain links TRBV7-8 with TRBJ1-5; weak D call: TRBD1 (5 bases). The CDR3 spans 16 residues. The V gene's germline CDR1 is SGHVS and CDR2 FQNEAQ. Trimming pared 3 bases from V and 7 bases from J, leaving 19 bases between. Here the CDR3 DNA reads TGTGCCAGCAGCTTCGGAGAAGGGGCCCTGGGGCAGCCCCAGCATTTT. It codes for CASSFGEGALGQPQHF.

This chain uses TRBV13 with TRBJ1-1, with D possibly matching TRBD1 (5 bases). CDR1 is PRHDT, CDR2 FYEKMQ, per germline (reference sequence). V was shortened by 5 bases and J by 1 base, with 11 bases between the two germline ends. The CDR3 consists of 14 residues. CDR3 loop: CASSPRGGNTEAFF. The DNA of the CDR3 is TGTGCCAGCAGCCCGCGTGGGGGGAACACTGAAGCTTTCTTT.

The CDR3 is CASSQGATGLAYGYTF. Here the CDR3 DNA reads TGCGCCAGCAGCCAAGGCGCGACAGGTCTCGCCTATGGCTACACCTTC. This chain joins TRBV4-3 and TRBJ1-2, with D possibly matching TRBD1 (6 bases). The CDR3 has 16 amino acids. In germline, CDR1 is LGHNA, CDR2 YSLEER. Trimming pared 1 base from V and 4 bases from J, leaving 16 bases between.

This sequence joins TRBV5-6 and TRBJ2-7, with D possibly being TRBD1 or TRBD2 (6 bases each). With 3 bases removed from V and 5 bases from J, the gap between germline ends came to 18 bases. Germline V gives CDR1 SGHDT, CDR2 YYEEEE. The CDR3 is made up of 15 amino acids. CDR3 coding DNA: TGTGCCAGCAGCTGGGGCGGGACAATTTCGAACGAGCAGTACTTC. Translated: CASSWGGTISNEQYF.

The chain has TRBV29-1 and TRBJ2-3; 8 bases fit TRBD2. The CDR3 is made up of 15 amino acids. The V and J ends lost 1 base and 5 bases, in that order; junction bases with no gene match: 8. Germline CDR1 SQVTM, CDR2 ANQGSEA. The CDR3 bases are TGCAGCGTTGAAGGGGGGCGGGGGGCTGGAGATACGCAGTATTTT. Its protein is CSVEGGRGAGDTQYF.

The chain has TRBV15 and TRBJ1-3; D gene ambiguous. This CDR3 is 15 amino acids long. Germline CDR1 LNHNV, CDR2 YYDKDF (reference sequence). V was pared by 2 bases and J by 4 bases, with 12 bases between. The CDR3 sequence is CATSRTAAGGNTIYF. CDR3 sequence (DNA): TGTGCCACCAGCAGAACGGCAGCCGGGGGAAACACCATATATTTT.

The rearrangement uses TRBV27 and TRBJ2-1; D call uncertain. The CDR3 totals 13 residues. V lost 3 bases to trimming and J lost 7 bases, with 10 bases between them. Germline V gene data show CDR1 as MNHEY and CDR2 as SMNVEV (reference sequence). CDR3: CASSLLPRNEQFF. CDR3 DNA sequence: TGTGCCAGCAGTTTGCTGCCGAGGAATGAGCAGTTCTTC.

The chain uses TRBV10-1 and TRBJ2-6; D may correspond to TRBD1 or TRBD2 (5 bases each). The CDR3 loop spans 15 amino acids. The germline CDR1 and CDR2 sequences are WNHNN and SYGVQD (reference sequence). V shed 7 bases and J shed 2 bases, with 12 bases lying between them. CDR3 protein: CASTWDGAGANVLTF. Here the CDR3 DNA reads TGCGCCAGCACATGGGACGGGGCTGGGGCCAACGTCCTGACTTTC.